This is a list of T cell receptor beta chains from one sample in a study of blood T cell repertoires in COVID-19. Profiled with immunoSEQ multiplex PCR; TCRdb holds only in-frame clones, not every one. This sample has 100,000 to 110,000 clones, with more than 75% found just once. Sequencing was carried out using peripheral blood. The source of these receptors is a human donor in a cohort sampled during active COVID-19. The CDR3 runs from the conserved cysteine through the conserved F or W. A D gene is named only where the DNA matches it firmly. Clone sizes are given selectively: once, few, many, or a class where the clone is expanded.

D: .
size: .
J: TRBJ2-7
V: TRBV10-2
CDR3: CASSGTSSYEQYF
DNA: TGCGCCAGCAGTGGGACATCCTCCTACGAGCAGTACTTC

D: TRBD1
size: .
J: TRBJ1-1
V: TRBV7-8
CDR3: CASSLSGGVTEAFF
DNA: TGTGCCAGCAGCTTATCAGGGGGCGTCACTGAAGCTTTCTTT

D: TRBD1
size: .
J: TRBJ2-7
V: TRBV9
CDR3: CASSVVDRVADEQYF
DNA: TGTGCCAGCAGCGTAGTGGACAGGGTGGCGGACGAGCAGTACTTC

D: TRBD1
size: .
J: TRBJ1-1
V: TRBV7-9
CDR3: CASSTQGVNTEAFF
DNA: TGTGCCAGCAGCACCCAGGGGGTCAACACTGAAGCTTTCTTT

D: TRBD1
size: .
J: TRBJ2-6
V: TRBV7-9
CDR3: CASSPRQGDSGANVLTF
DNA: TGTGCCAGCAGCCCGCGACAGGGAGACTCTGGGGCCAACGTCCTGACTTTC

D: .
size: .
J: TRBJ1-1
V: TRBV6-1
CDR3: CASSERGFQTEAFF
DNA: TGTGCCAGCAGTGAAAGGGGCTTTCAGACTGAAGCTTTCTTT

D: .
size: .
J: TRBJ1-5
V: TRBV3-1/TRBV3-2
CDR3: CASSHFQLEEHYLGKPQHF
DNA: TGTGCCAGCAGCCACTTTCAATTGGAGGAACATTATTTAGGGAAGCCCCAGCATTTT

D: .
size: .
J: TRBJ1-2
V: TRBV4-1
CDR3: CASSQGGNYGYTF
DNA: TGCGCCAGCAGCCAGGGGGGGAACTATGGCTACACCTTC

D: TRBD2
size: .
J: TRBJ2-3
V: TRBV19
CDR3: CASSRGYQRGPDTQYF
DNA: TGTGCCAGTAGTAGGGGCTACCAGCGGGGGCCAGATACGCAGTATTTT

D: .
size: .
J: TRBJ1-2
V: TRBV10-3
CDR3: CAISRGGAGINGYTF
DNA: TGTGCCATCAGCAGAGGTGGGGCGGGGATCAATGGCTACACCTTC

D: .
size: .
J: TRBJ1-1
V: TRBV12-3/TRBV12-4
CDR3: CASRGQNTEAFF
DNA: TGTGCCAGCAGAGGACAGAACACTGAAGCTTTCTTT

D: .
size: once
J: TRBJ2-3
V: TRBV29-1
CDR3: CSGDSGGDTQYF
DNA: TGCAGCGGTGACTCTGGGGGGGATACGCAGTATTTT

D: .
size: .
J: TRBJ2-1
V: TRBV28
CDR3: CASSPHSGRLNEQFF
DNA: TGTGCCAGCAGTCCCCACTCGGGGAGGCTTAATGAGCAGTTCTTC

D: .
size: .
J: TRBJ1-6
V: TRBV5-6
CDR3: CASSLMASNSLHF
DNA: TGTGCCAGCAGCTTGATGGCATCCAATTCCCTCCACTTT

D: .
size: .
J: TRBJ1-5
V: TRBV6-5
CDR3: CASSYSSGNQPQHF
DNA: TGTGCCAGCAGTTACTCATCAGGGAATCAGCCCCAGCATTTT

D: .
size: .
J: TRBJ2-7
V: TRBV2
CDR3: CASTGGTSYEQYF
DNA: TGTGCCAGCACCGGAGGGACGTCCTACGAGCAGTACTTC